Below, 20 T cell receptor beta chains from the same sample are listed, as sequenced in a study of blood T cell repertoires in COVID-19. Measured with immunoSEQ multiplex PCR; TCRdb has only the in-frame clones, and not every one. This table holds roughly 300,000 clones, 81% found once. The sequencing input was peripheral blood. The receptor source for this set is a woman aged 55 to 70 with active or convalescent COVID-19.

This chain joins TRBV5-1 and TRBJ2-7, with D perhaps matching TRBD2 (5 bases). Germline assignment: CDR1 SGHRS and CDR2 YFSETQ. V lost 5 bases and J 1 base, leaving 19 bases between the germline ends. This CDR3 region has 16 residues. The chain's CDR3 is CASRSGLLGKSYEQYF. CDR3 bases: TGCGCCAGCAGGTCTGGACTTTTGGGGAAATCCTACGAGCAGTACTTC. Variable domain in full (rest from reference TRBV5-1 and TRBJ2-7): KAGVTQTPRYLIKTRGQQVTLSCSPISGHRSVSWYQQTPGQGLQFLFEYFSETQRNKGNFPGRFSGRQFSNSRSEMNVSTLELGDSALYLCASRSGLLGKSYEQYFGPGTRLTVT.

The sample holds a few counts of this clone. This chain uses TRBV11-2 with TRBJ2-2; D is perhaps TRBD2 (6 bases). V dropped 3 bases and J dropped 1 base, with 18 bases sitting between them. Germline V CDR1 and CDR2: SGHAT, FQNNGV. The CDR3 spans 18 residues. This CDR3 is CASSFGLVAGRNTGELFF. CDR3 DNA: TGTGCCAGCAGCTTCGGTCTCGTCGCGGGGCGGAACACCGGGGAGCTGTTTTTT. Complete variable domain (other parts from reference TRBV11-2 and TRBJ2-2): EAGVAQSPRYKIIEKRQSVAFWCNPISGHATLYWYQQILGQGPKLLIQFQNNGVVDDSQLPKDRFSAERLKGVDSTLKIQPAKLEDSAVYLCASSFGLVAGRNTGELFFGEGSRLTVL.

The gene calls are TRBV6-5 and TRBJ1-1; perhaps TRBD1 as D (5 bases). V lost 9 bases to trimming and J lost 3 bases, with 17 bases between them. The CDR3 totals 14 residues. Germline assignment: CDR1 MNHEY and CDR2 SVGAGI. Here the CDR3 reads CASLRGRSYTEAFF. The CDR3, as DNA: TGTGCCAGTCTCCGGGGGAGAAGTTACACTGAAGCTTTCTTT.

The chain uses TRBV7-2 and TRBJ2-5; maybe TRBD2 (5 bases). Trimming cost V 5 bases and J 3 bases, with 16 bases left between them. Germline V gene sequence: CDR1 SGHTA, CDR2 FQGNSA. CDR3 length: 15 residues. CDR3 loop: CASSDWTAFEETQYF. In nucleotides, the CDR3 is TGTGCCAGCAGCGATTGGACTGCCTTCGAAGAGACCCAGTACTTC. The whole variable domain, filled in from reference TRBV7-2 and TRBJ2-5, reads GAGVSQSPSNKVTEKGKDVELRCDPISGHTALYWYRQSLGQGLEFLIYFQGNSAPDKSGLPSDRFSAERTGGSVSTLTIQRTQQEDSAVYLCASSDWTAFEETQYFGPGTRLLVL.

This clone was picked up one time. The junction and the germline gene differ at one end; a read error may be behind it. J is TRBJ2-3 and V is TRBV7-7; TRBD2 agrees at 7 bases. The CDR3 has 16 amino acids. Germline-derived CDR1 and CDR2 are SSHAT and FNYEAQ (reference sequence). CDR3 protein: CASSSLTGLDTDTQYF. In DNA form, the CDR3 reads TGTGCTAGCAGCTCCCTCACCGGACTAGACACAGATACGCAGTATTTT.

The rearrangement uses TRBV19 and TRBJ2-7; 7 nucleotides agree with TRBD2. V dropped 3 bases and J dropped 2; count of bases not matched to a gene: 7. Germline V gene sequence: CDR1 LNHDA, CDR2 SQIVND (reference sequence). CDR3 length: 15 residues. DNA for the CDR3: TGTGCCAGTAGTATCTCTAGCGGAACAGCCTACGAGCAGTACTTC. This translates into CASSISSGTAYEQYF.

This rearrangement joins TRBV7-2 to TRBJ2-7; D perhaps matches TRBD1 (6 bases). V shed 3 bases and J shed 3 bases, with 12 bases lying between them. Germline V lookup: CDR1 SGHTA, CDR2 FQGNSA. The CDR3 runs 14 residues. CDR3 in amino acids: CASSFGTGNYEQYF. For the CDR3, the DNA is TGTGCCAGCAGCTTCGGTACAGGGAACTACGAGCAGTACTTC.

The chain carries TRBV7-2 and TRBJ2-2; TRBD2 agrees at 7 bases. The V gene end was trimmed by 2 bases and the J gene end by 5 bases; junction bases not matched to a gene: 5. Germline CDR1 SGHTA, CDR2 FQGNSA. The length of the CDR3 is 15 residues. The CDR3 nucleotides are TGTGCCAGCAGCTTATGGACTAGAGGTACCGGGGAGCTGTTTTTT. Its translation: CASSLWTRGTGELFF.

This rearrangement joins TRBV19 to TRBJ1-2, with D tentatively TRBD1 (5 bases). This CDR3 has 13 amino acids. The V end lost 7 bases, the J end lost 5 bases, and 14 bases lay between the germline ends. Germline CDR1 LNHDA, CDR2 SQIVND (reference sequence). The CDR3 protein is CASTLGGTYGYTF. CDR3 coding DNA: TGTGCCAGTACTTTGGGAGGGACTTATGGCTACACCTTC. The full variable domain, in which reference TRBV19 and TRBJ1-2 provide the parts outside the CDR3, is DGGITQSPKYLFRKEGQNVTLSCEQNLNHDAMYWYRQDPGQGLRLIYYSQIVNDFQKGDIAEGYSVSREKKESFPLTVTSAQKNPTAFYLCASTLGGTYGYTFGSGTRLTVV.

V is TRBV5-4 and J is TRBJ1-1, with 11 nucleotides matching TRBD1. The CDR3 spans 17 residues. The germline V gene encodes CDR1 SGHNT and CDR2 YYREEE (reference sequence). J was trimmed by 4 bases and V by 0 bases; bases with no gene match: 8. This CDR3 is CASSLGDRGRVGTEAFF. CDR3 sequence (DNA): TGTGCCAGCAGCTTGGGGGACAGGGGGAGGGTGGGCACTGAAGCTTTCTTT.

Turning to this clone: Other DNA variants within this sample encode the same CDR3. As DNA, the CDR3 is TGTGCCAGCAGTTTCCGCACTGAAGCTTTCTTT. It is translated as CASSFRTEAFF. The rearrangement links TRBV28 to TRBJ1-1; D gene ambiguous. Germline V gives CDR1 MDHEN, CDR2 SYDVKM. The ends were cut back, 3 bases at V and 4 bases at J, with 3 bases in the middle. The CDR3 covers 11 residues.

V usage is TRBV29-1 and J usage is TRBJ1-2; the D gene is possibly TRBD1 (6 bases). Germline assignment: CDR1 SQVTM and CDR2 ANQGSEA. This CDR3 has 12 amino acids. V lost 6 bases and J 5 bases, leaving 13 bases between the germline ends. The DNA of the CDR3 is TGCAGCGTCGCGGACAGCCTTTATGGCTACACCTTC. Its protein product is CSVADSLYGYTF.

This chain uses TRBV3-1 (or the pseudogene TRBV3-2) with TRBJ2-5, with 7 bases matching TRBD2. The CDR3 is 13 amino acids. Trimming took 7 bases from V and 2 from J; bases not matched to a gene: 4. Germline CDR1 is LGHDT and CDR2 is YNNKEL (reference sequence). CDR3 nucleotides: TGTGCCAGCACCCACGGGGGGCAAGAGACCCAGTACTTC. It yields the protein CASTHGGQETQYF.

This chain connects TRBV11-2 to TRBJ1-2; D possibly corresponds to TRBD1 (5 bases). V lost 2 bases to trimming and J lost 6 bases, with 10 bases between them. CDR3 length equals 13 residues. From germline, CDR1 is SGHAT and CDR2 FQNNGV. The CDR3 here is CASSLWGENGYTF. The CDR3 region has the DNA TGTGCCAGCAGCTTATGGGGGGAGAATGGCTACACCTTC.

This clone was observed a few times. The chain combines TRBV7-2 with TRBJ2-3, with D unresolved. Trimming shortened V by 2 bases and J by 6 bases, and 12 bases separated the two germline ends. CDR1 and CDR2 from the germline V gene are SGHTA and FQGNSA. This CDR3 region has 14 residues. CDR3: CASSLYVRSDTQYF. CDR3 coding DNA: TGTGCCAGCAGCTTATACGTCAGGTCCGATACGCAGTATTTT.

In this sample, this clone turned up once. The chain has TRBV4-2 and TRBJ1-2; 9 bases align to TRBD1. CDR1 is LGHNA, CDR2 YNFKEQ, per germline. The CDR3 consists of 16 residues. J gave up 3 bases and V 3 bases, and 8 bases lay outside the gene matches. CDR3 amino acids: CASSHVGRQGDYGYTF. The CDR3 nucleotides are TGTGCCAGCAGCCACGTCGGGCGACAGGGGGACTATGGCTACACCTTC.

The chain employs TRBV19 and TRBJ1-2; D is undetermined. The CDR3 has 15 residues. Deletions cut 5 bases from V and 3 bases from J, with 16 bases between. The germline CDR1 and CDR2 sequences are LNHDA and SQIVND (reference sequence). DNA for the CDR3: TGTGCCAGTAGTCGGTCCTCCGGGTGGGACTATGGCTACACCTTC. Protein: CASSRSSGWDYGYTF.

The chain combines TRBV5-1 with TRBJ2-1; 7 nucleotides match TRBD2. This CDR3 is 16 amino acids long. Germline CDR1 reads SGHRS; CDR2 reads YFSETQ. V shed 0 bases, J shed 9 bases, and the junction held 12 bases outside the gene matches. CDR3 in DNA: TGCGCCAGCAGCTTGGGGGGAGGGCATTCGAGTACTGAGCAGTTCTTC. Amino acid sequence: CASSLGGGHSSTEQFF.

The chain recombines TRBV10-1 with TRBJ1-2; 8 bases fit TRBD1. In germline, CDR1 is WNHNN, CDR2 SYGVQD (reference sequence). Trimming took 4 bases from V and 4 from J; bases not matched to a gene: 11. There are 16 residues in the CDR3. The CDR3 nucleotides read TGCGCCAGCAGTGCCCAATCAGGGGGCGCGAGCTATGGCTACACCTTC. Its protein product is CASSAQSGGASYGYTF.

The rearrangement links TRBV3-1 (or the pseudogene TRBV3-2) to TRBJ1-1, with D perhaps matching TRBD1 (6 bases). Trimming cost V 3 bases and J 11 bases, with 19 bases left between them. Germline-derived CDR1 and CDR2 are LGHDT and YNNKEL (reference sequence). The CDR3 runs to 14 residues. DNA for the CDR3: TGTGCCAGCAGCCATGGGGGGGCGACTGTCGGGGCTTTCTTT. It specifies CASSHGGATVGAFF.